These T cell receptor beta chains were read from a single sample in a study of cytomegalovirus exposure and HLA in healthy donors. Sequenced by immunoSEQ multiplex PCR; TCRdb stores in-frame clones only, minus some. The sample records roughly 130,000 clones, 73% being singletons. The sample was PBMCs. Every receptor here comes from a middle-aged woman in good health and CMV-seronegative. CDR3s include the opening cysteine and the closing phenylalanine or tryptophan. The D gene is left open where the match is weak. Expanded clones get a size class; other rows say once, few or many, or leave the size out.

j_call d_call clone_size v_call cdr3_nt cdr3_aa
TRBJ1-6 TRBD1 NA TRBV6-5 TGTGCCAGCATACCTGACAGGGGGCGTTCACCCCTCCACTTT CASIPDRGRSPLHF
TRBJ1-1 NA few TRBV27 TGTGCCAGCAGTCTATTTGGGGAGGGAAGGATGAACACTGAAGCTTTCTTT CASSLFGEGRMNTEAFF
TRBJ2-3 TRBD2 NA TRBV4-2 TGTGCCAGCAGCCAAATAGCGGGGGGTAACGGGGATACGCAGTATTTT CASSQIAGGNGDTQYF
TRBJ1-3 NA NA TRBV6-1 TGTGCCAGCAGTGAAGCCCCCCGCTCTGGAAACACCATATATTTT CASSEAPRSGNTIYF
TRBJ2-6 NA NA TRBV19 TGTGCCAGTAGTATAGATGATACAGGGTCTGGGGCCAACGTCCTGACTTTC CASSIDDTGSGANVLTF
TRBJ2-3 NA few TRBV18 TGTGCCAGCTCACCCCCCTCAGGGGTCACCACAGATACGCAGTATTTT CASSPPSGVTTDTQYF
TRBJ2-6 NA NA TRBV19 TGTGCCAGTAGTATTGGACAGCTCTCTGGGGCCAACGTCCTGACTTTC CASSIGQLSGANVLTF
TRBJ2-3 TRBD2 NA TRBV9 TGTGCCAGCAGCGCCAGCGGGGGGGCTAGCACAGATACGCAGTATTTT CASSASGGASTDTQYF
TRBJ2-1 NA once TRBV28 TGTGCCAGCAGTTTATGGGGCAGGGGGGTATACAATGAGCAGTTCTTC CASSLWGRGVYNEQFF
TRBJ2-1 TRBD1 NA TRBV9 TGTGCCAGCAGCGTAGAGGGACAGGGGCCTTCAGAGCAGTTCTTC CASSVEGQGPSEQFF
TRBJ2-7 TRBD1 NA TRBV7-3 TGTGCCAGCAGCGGGGGACAGGGGAATGTCTACGAGCAGTACTTC CASSGGQGNVYEQYF
TRBJ1-5 NA once TRBV27 TGTGCCAGCAGATACAGTGGCAATCAGCCCCAGCATTTT CASRYSGNQPQHF
TRBJ1-1 NA NA TRBV13 TGTGCCAGCAGCTTAGGATTCGTCTCAGGGGACACTGAAGCTTTCTTT CASSLGFVSGDTEAFF
TRBJ2-4 TRBD2 NA TRBV2 TGTGCCAGCAGTGTGGTAGCGGGGAGAAACATTCAGTACTTC CASSVVAGRNIQYF
TRBJ1-6 TRBD1 NA TRBV18 TGTGCCAGCTCACCAGCACAGGGGGTGGGTTCACCCCTCCACTTT CASSPAQGVGSPLHF
TRBJ2-6 NA NA TRBV2 TGTGCCAGCAGTCCAAGGGGGTCTGGGGCCAACGTCCTGACTTTC CASSPRGSGANVLTF
TRBJ2-3 NA NA TRBV19 TGTGCCAGTACCACGAGGTCGGGACTTGGTACGCAGTATTTT CASTTRSGLGTQYF
TRBJ1-2 NA few TRBV5-8 TGTGCCAGCAGCTTCAGGGGAAGTGGTTTCAGTGGCTACACCTTC CASSFRGSGFSGYTF
TRBJ2-7 TRBD2 NA TRBV11-2 TGTGCCAGCAGCTTAGTAGCGGGGGAATACGAGCAGTACTTC CASSLVAGEYEQYF
TRBJ2-3 TRBD2 NA TRBV29-1 TGCAGCGTTTCCGGACTAGTTGGGTCGGATACGCAGTATTTT CSVSGLVGSDTQYF
TRBJ2-3 NA NA TRBV15 TGTGCCACCAGCCTCCAAGGGGGAACAGATACGCAGTATTTT CATSLQGGTDTQYF
TRBJ2-3 TRBD2 NA TRBV4-1 TGCGCCAGCAGCCAAGATGCCACTAGCGGGCTTTCAGATACGCAGTATTTT CASSQDATSGLSDTQYF
TRBJ1-6 NA NA TRBV6-1 TGTGCCAGCAGTGAACCACCGCGACACACCCTCCACTTT CASSEPPRHTLHF
TRBJ1-1 NA NA TRBV6-6 TGTGCCAGCGAGGTTACAGGGATTGGGACTGAAGCTTTCTTT CASEVTGIGTEAFF
TRBJ2-1 TRBD2 NA TRBV14 TGTGCCAGCAGCCAAGATCGTCCAGCGGGGGGCCGCAATGAGCAGTTCTTC CASSQDRPAGGRNEQFF
TRBJ1-5 NA few TRBV19 TGTGCCAGCCGAGTGGCGCGTAGGACATATAGCAATCAGCCCCAGCATTTT CASRVARRTYSNQPQHF
TRBJ1-1 NA NA TRBV19 TGTGCCAGTAGTAAGGGGGGGTTCACTGAAGCTTTCTTT CASSKGGFTEAFF
TRBJ1-2 TRBD1 few TRBV7-6 TGTGCCAGCAGCTTAGGGAGACAGGGGGCGAGAGGCTACACCTTC CASSLGRQGARGYTF
TRBJ2-1 TRBD1 NA TRBV5-1 TGCGCCAGCAGCTGGGGACAGATCTCCTACAATGAGCAGTTCTTC CASSWGQISYNEQFF
TRBJ1-6 NA NA TRBV15 TGTGCCACCAGCGCACGACTACAGTTTAATTCACCCCTCCACTTT CATSARLQFNSPLHF
TRBJ2-5 NA NA TRBV9 TGTGCCAGCAGCCCGGCGGCGCTCCTTGAGACCCAGTACTTC CASSPAALLETQYF
TRBJ1-1 NA NA TRBV10-3 TGTGCCATCAGTTCTGGGGGGGTTAGTGAAGCTTTCTTT CAISSGGVSEAFF
TRBJ2-2 NA NA TRBV27 TGTGCCAGCAGTTTATCGGGCTTTGGCACCGGGGAGCTGTTTTTT CASSLSGFGTGELFF
TRBJ1-4 NA NA TRBV13 TGTGCCAGCAGCTTAGAGGGGAATGAAAAACTGTTTTTT CASSLEGNEKLFF
TRBJ2-3 TRBD2 NA TRBV10-3 TGTGCCATCAGTGGTGAGCCAGCGGGGGGTTACACAGATACGCAGTATTTT CAISGEPAGGYTDTQYF
TRBJ1-1 NA NA TRBV4-3 TGCGCCAGCAGCCAAGCCCCGGGACACGGAATTTTTGAAGCTTTCTTT CASSQAPGHGIFEAFF
TRBJ2-3 NA NA TRBV6-5 TGTGCCAGCAGTTACAGCGGGTTAGATACGCAGTATTTT CASSYSGLDTQYF
TRBJ1-5 NA once TRBV6-5 TGTGCCATCAAACAGGTTAGCAATCAGCCCCAGCATTTT CAIKQVSNQPQHF
TRBJ2-1 TRBD2 NA TRBV19 TGTGCCAGTAGTACTCGACTAGCGGGGGTAGGAAATGAGCAGTTCTTC CASSTRLAGVGNEQFF
TRBJ1-2 NA NA TRBV29-1 TGCAGCGTTGACAGGGGCGTCTATGGCTACACCTTC CSVDRGVYGYTF
TRBJ1-2 NA NA TRBV7-3 TGTGCCAGCAGCCCGGGACAAGGTGATGGCTACACCTTC CASSPGQGDGYTF
TRBJ2-2 NA few TRBV2 TGTGCCAGGGGGGGAGACAGTAACACCGGGGAGCTGTTTTTT CARGGDSNTGELFF
TRBJ2-7 TRBD2 NA TRBV29-1 TGCAGCGTCAACCGGGAGGACGAGCAGTACTTC CSVNREDEQYF
TRBJ1-6 TRBD1 NA TRBV28 TGTGCCAGCAGTTTAGTCGGGACAGGGGTTTCACCCCTCCACTTT CASSLVGTGVSPLHF